This T cell receptor (beta chain) was identified in a study of cytomegalovirus exposure and HLA in healthy donors. Overall study context: Researchers found that roughly 81% of around 400 genotyped donors fell within the Caucasian-associated ancestry cluster.

Turning to this clone: Its antigen is unidentified.

V was pared by 3 bases and J by 11 bases, with 13 bases between. The CDR3 has 13 residues. Germline CDR1 is MNHEY and CDR2 is SMNVEV (reference sequence). Study results and caveats: It was reported that TCR beta sequences correctly inferred the HLA-A and HLA-B alleles for most subjects. The authors listed 150 or so TCR beta chains as cytomegalovirus-associated. Analyzed later, association rates of TCRs varied across HLA loci, with DRB1 most and HLA-C fewest.

Primers included in the PCR were 60 Vbeta and 13 Jbeta primers. TCRdb's table, derived via immunoSEQ multiplex PCR, lists solely in-frame clones and lacks some. Among about 59,000 clones, 70% to 75% were seen once, and the ten largest hold roughly 7%. The sequenced sample was PBMCs. The V and J genes are TRBV27 and TRBJ1-4, with D unresolved. This TCR came from a man under 40 in good health and CMV-seropositive. In DNA form, the CDR3 reads TGTGCCAGCAGTTTGGATAAAGACACCAAACTGTTTTTT. Protein sequence: CASSLDKDTKLFF.